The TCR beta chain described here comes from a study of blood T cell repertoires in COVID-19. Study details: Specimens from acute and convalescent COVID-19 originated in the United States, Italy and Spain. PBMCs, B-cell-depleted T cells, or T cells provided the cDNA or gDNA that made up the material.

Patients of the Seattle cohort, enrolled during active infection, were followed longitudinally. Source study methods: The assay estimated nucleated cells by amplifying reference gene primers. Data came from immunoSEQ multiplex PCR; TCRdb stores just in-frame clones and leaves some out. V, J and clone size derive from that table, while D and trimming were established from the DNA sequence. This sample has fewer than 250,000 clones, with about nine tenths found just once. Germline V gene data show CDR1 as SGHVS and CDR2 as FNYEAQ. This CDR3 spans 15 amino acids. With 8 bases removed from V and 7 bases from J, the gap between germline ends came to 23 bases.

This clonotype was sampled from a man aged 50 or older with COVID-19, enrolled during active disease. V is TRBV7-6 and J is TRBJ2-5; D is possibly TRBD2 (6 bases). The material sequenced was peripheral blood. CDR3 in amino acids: CASVVASLGLGTQYF. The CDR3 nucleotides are TGTGCCAGCGTTGTAGCTAGCTTGGGACTCGGGACCCAGTACTTC.